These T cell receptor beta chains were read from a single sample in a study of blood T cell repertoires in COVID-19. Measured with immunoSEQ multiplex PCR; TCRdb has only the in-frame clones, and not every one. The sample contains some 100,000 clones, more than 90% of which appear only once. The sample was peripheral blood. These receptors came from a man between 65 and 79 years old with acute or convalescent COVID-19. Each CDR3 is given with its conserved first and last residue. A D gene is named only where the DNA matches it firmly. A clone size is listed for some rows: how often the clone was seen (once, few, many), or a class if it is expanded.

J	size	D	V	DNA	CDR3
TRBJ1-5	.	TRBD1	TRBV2	TGTGCCAGCAGGGACAGGGGGGGAGGCCAGCCCCAGCATTTT	CASRDRGGGQPQHF
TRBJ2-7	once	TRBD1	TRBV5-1	TGCGCCAGCAGCTTGGGGGACAGGGGACGGGGTCGGTACTTC	CASSLGDRGRGRYF
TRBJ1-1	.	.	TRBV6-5	TGTGCCAGCAGTTACCTCCAAACGGTTGAGAACACTGAAGCTTTCTTT	CASSYLQTVENTEAFF
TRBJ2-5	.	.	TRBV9	TGTGCCAGCAGCGATAGAGGCAGGGCGCTCCAAGAGACCCAGTACTTC	CASSDRGRALQETQYF
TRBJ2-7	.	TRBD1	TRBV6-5	TGTGCCAGCAGTTGGTACCCGACAGGGGGCAACGAGCAGTACTTC	CASSWYPTGGNEQYF
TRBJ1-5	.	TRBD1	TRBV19	TGTGCCAGTAACGAACAGGGGATTAATAGCAATCAGCCCCAGCATTTT	CASNEQGINSNQPQHF
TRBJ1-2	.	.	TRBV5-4	TGTGCCAGCAGCTTGGACGGGGTCTATGGCTACACCTTC	CASSLDGVYGYTF
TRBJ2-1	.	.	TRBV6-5	TGTGCCAGCAGTTACTCGTCGGGGGGCGCGGATGAGCAGTTCTTC	CASSYSSGGADEQFF
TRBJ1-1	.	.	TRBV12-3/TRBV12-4	TGTGCCAGCAGTCTGACGGGGAACACTGAAGCTTTCTTT	CASSLTGNTEAFF
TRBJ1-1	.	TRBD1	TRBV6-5	TGTGCCAGCAGTTTTGGGACAGGGGAGACTGAAGCTTTCTTT	CASSFGTGETEAFF
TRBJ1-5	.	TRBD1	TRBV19	TGTGCCAGTAGTATAGCTCCCGACAGGGTCCGGGAGCCCCAGCATTTT	CASSIAPDRVREPQHF
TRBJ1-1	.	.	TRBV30	TGTGCCTGGAACGGGGGAAACACTGAAGCTTTCTTT	CAWNGGNTEAFF
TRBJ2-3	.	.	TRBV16	TGTGCCAGCAGCCCTAACACAGATACGCAGTATTTT	CASSPNTDTQYF
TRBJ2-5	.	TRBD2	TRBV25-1	TGTGCCAGCAGTGATTCCGCTAGCGGGAAAGGGGAGACCCAGTACTTC	CASSDSASGKGETQYF
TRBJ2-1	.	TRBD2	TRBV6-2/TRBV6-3	TGTGCCAGCAGTTACCTCGGACTAGCGGGAAGGGTTGAGCAGTTCTTC	CASSYLGLAGRVEQFF
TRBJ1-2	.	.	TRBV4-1	TGCGCCAGCAGCCGGATACTGACGGGGAATTACTATGGCTACACCTTC	CASSRILTGNYYGYTF
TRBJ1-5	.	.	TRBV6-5	TGTGCCAGCAGTCGGACAGAAAGCAATCAGCCCCAGCATTTT	CASSRTESNQPQHF
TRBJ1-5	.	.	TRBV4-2	TGTGCCAGCAGCCTAATGGGGGGAGGGAATCAGCCCCAGCATTTT	CASSLMGGGNQPQHF
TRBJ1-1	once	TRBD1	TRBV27	TGTGCCAGCAGTTTATACAGGGGGACAGTGAACACTGAAGCTTTCTTT	CASSLYRGTVNTEAFF
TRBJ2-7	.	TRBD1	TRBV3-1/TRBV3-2	TGTGCCAGCAGCCAGGGTCCGACAGGGATCCACGAGCAGTACTTC	CASSQGPTGIHEQYF
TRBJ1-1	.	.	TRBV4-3	TGCGCCAGCAGCCACTCACAGGGGAACACTGAAGCTTTCTTT	CASSHSQGNTEAFF
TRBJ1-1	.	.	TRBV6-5	TGTGCCAGCAGTTTCCTCCGAGAAACTTTCTTT	CASSFLRETFF
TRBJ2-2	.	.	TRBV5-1	TGCGCCAGCAGCTTGGCCGGAGGTGGAGGGACCGGGGAGCTGTTTTTT	CASSLAGGGGTGELFF